This is a list of T cell receptor beta chains from one sample in a study of cytomegalovirus exposure and HLA in healthy donors. TCRdb's copy holds only in-frame clones and misses some; the assay was immunoSEQ multiplex PCR. The repertoire has some 190,000 clones, around three quarters of them found once; the top ten carry over 2%. The material sequenced was PBMCs. All receptors come from a woman aged 25 to 39 in good health and CMV-seropositive. Each CDR3 is given with its conserved first and last residue. The D gene is left open where the match is weak. Some rows have no size entry. The others give once, few or many, or a class for an expanded clone.

D gene	clone size	V gene	J gene	CDR3 DNA	CDR3 protein
NA	NA	TRBV5-1	TRBJ1-3	TGCGCCAGCAGCTTACAGGGCAGGGGAAACACCATATATTTT	CASSLQGRGNTIYF
NA	NA	TRBV5-1	TRBJ1-2	TGCGCCAGCAGCTTGGCCGCTAGCTATGGCTACACCTTC	CASSLAASYGYTF
NA	NA	TRBV6-5	TRBJ1-1	TGTGCCAGCAGTTACGGACAGAACACTGAAGCTTTCTTT	CASSYGQNTEAFF
TRBD2	NA	TRBV7-3	TRBJ2-5	TGTGCCAGCAGCTTCGCGGGGGGGCAAGAGACCCAGTACTTC	CASSFAGGQETQYF
TRBD2	NA	TRBV9	TRBJ2-5	TGTGCCAGCAGTCACCAGACTAGCGGGATGTACCAAGAGACCCAGTACTTC	CASSHQTSGMYQETQYF
NA	NA	TRBV10-3	TRBJ2-7	TGTGCCATCAGGCCCGAAGAGTCCGAGCAGTACTTC	CAIRPEESEQYF
NA	NA	TRBV10-3	TRBJ2-1	TGTGCCATCAGTGAGGGACTATCAAATGAGCAGTTCTTC	CAISEGLSNEQFF
TRBD1	NA	TRBV4-1	TRBJ2-5	TGCGCCAGCAGCCAAGATGTTGGGACAGGGGGTGAGCAGTACTTC	CASSQDVGTGGEQYF
NA	NA	TRBV9	TRBJ2-2	TGTGCCAGCCGGGAAGGGAACACCGGGGAGCTGTTTTTT	CASREGNTGELFF
TRBD2	few	TRBV7-9	TRBJ2-1	TGTGCCAGCAGCCAAGGACTAGCGGGGGGGAATGAGCAGTTCTTC	CASSQGLAGGNEQFF
TRBD2	NA	TRBV15	TRBJ2-1	TGTGCCACCAGCAGAGATCTTCCGACTAGCGGGGGACTTTCCTACAATGAGCAGTTCTTC	CATSRDLPTSGGLSYNEQFF
TRBD2	NA	TRBV11-2	TRBJ2-1	TGTGCCAGCAGCTCGAGCGGGGGGGGGCAGTTCTTC	CASSSSGGGQFF
NA	few	TRBV28	TRBJ1-1	TGTGCCAGCAGTTTAGGAGCTACTGAAGCTTTCTTT	CASSLGATEAFF
NA	NA	TRBV7-2	TRBJ1-2	TGTGCGTTACCGGAGGGCGGCGGCTACACCTTC	CALPEGGGYTF
TRBD2	NA	TRBV6-1	TRBJ2-3	TGTGCCAGCAAACCTAGCGGAGACACAGATACGCAGTATTTT	CASKPSGDTDTQYF
TRBD2	NA	TRBV7-9	TRBJ2-1	TGTGCCAGCAGCTTGCCTTTTCGACTAGCGGGGGTTCGGGGTGAGCAGTTCTTC	CASSLPFRLAGVRGEQFF
TRBD1	NA	TRBV10-1	TRBJ2-1	TGCGCCAGCAGTTGGACAGGGGTCAATGAGCAGTTCTTC	CASSWTGVNEQFF
NA	few	TRBV10-3	TRBJ1-2	TGTGCCATCAGTGAGTCCAGCTATGGCTACACCTTC	CAISESSYGYTF
NA	NA	TRBV5-1	TRBJ1-4	TGCGCCAGCAGCTTGGCGGGTTTGGATGAAAAACTGTTTTTT	CASSLAGLDEKLFF
NA	NA	TRBV4-3	TRBJ1-6	TGCGCCAGCAGCCAAGATCTCGGAGCTTTCTCACCCCTCCACTTT	CASSQDLGAFSPLHF
NA	NA	TRBV4-3	TRBJ1-1	TGCGCCAGCAGCCATCGTATAGTGAACACTGAAGCTTTCTTT	CASSHRIVNTEAFF
TRBD2	NA	TRBV7-2	TRBJ2-1	TGTGCCAGCAGCTTAGGGGGAGCGGGGGGGTACAATGAGCAGTTCTTC	CASSLGGAGGYNEQFF
TRBD2	NA	TRBV4-3	TRBJ2-2	TGCGCCAGCAGCCAAGACGGGGGGATGAACACCGGGGAGCTGTTTTTT	CASSQDGGMNTGELFF
TRBD1	few	TRBV28	TRBJ2-7	TGTGCCAGCAGTACCTTGGGCAGGGGGCTCTACGAGCAGTACTTC	CASSTLGRGLYEQYF
NA	NA	TRBV11-2	TRBJ1-6	TGTGCCAGCAGCTTAGAGGACATAACCCCCCTCCACTTT	CASSLEDITPLHF
TRBD1	few	TRBV7-2	TRBJ1-2	TGTGCCAGCAGTACGGACAGGGGAAAGGACTATGGCTACACCTTC	CASSTDRGKDYGYTF
TRBD2	NA	TRBV6-6	TRBJ2-1	TGTGCCAGCAGTTACTCACCGGGGGGGTCCAATGAGCAGTTCTTC	CASSYSPGGSNEQFF